These 3 T cell receptor beta chains came from one sample sequenced in a study of response to subunit inactivated influenza vaccine (dated by TCRdb to the late 2010s). Libraries were made using RT-PCR. Sequencing was performed on an Illumina HiSeq 2500. TCRdb redid the processing of the public reads, applying fastp at Q25 and MiXCR, and retained in-frame beta chains. Under each unique CDR3 protein, matching rows form one entry showing the most common genes and DNA. The table for this sample lists roughly 550,000 distinct CDR3 sequences; roughly 25% of them were counted only once. In total, the top ten clones hold under 3.5% of the sample. The same specimen was also included in a second study, on T cells expressing NK-cell markers. The second study reports: 5'RACE template switching, by which a universal primer site and unique molecular identifiers were added, was used to make TCR beta cDNA libraries.

Material: CD4+ T cells sorted from PBMCs, obtained approximately 12 days after vaccination. Source of these receptors: a man aged 50 or older who received an inactivated influenza vaccine. Donor details come from another sample of the same person, matched by shared clones.

The chain combines TRBV7-9 with TRBJ2-3, with a weak D call TRBD1 (6 bases). CDR3 length: 15 amino acids. The V gene lost 5 bases and the J gene lost 2 bases, with 14 bases spanning the gap. Germline V lookup: CDR1 SEHNR, CDR2 FQNEAQ (reference sequence). CDR3 loop: CASSLPTGTTDTQYF. The CDR3 DNA reads as TGTGCCAGCAGCCTCCCAACAGGGACCACAGATACGCAGTATTTT.

The chain employs TRBV5-1 and TRBJ1-1; no definite D call. The CDR3 is 14 residues long. Per germline, CDR1 SGHRS and CDR2 YFSETQ. The V and J ends lost 0 bases and 2 bases respectively, with 8 bases between them. The CDR3 is CASSLAAINTEAFF. The CDR3 DNA follows: TGCGCCAGCAGCTTGGCGGCGATTAACACTGAAGCTTTCTTT.

The V call is TRBV5-1, the J call TRBJ2-4; TRBD1 might be the D (5 bases). The length of the CDR3 is 18 residues. CDR1 SGHRS and CDR2 YFSETQ come from the germline V gene. V gave up 0 bases and J gave up 0 bases, with 16 bases separating them. CDR3 region: CASSLAVTDPLAKNIQYF. In nucleotides, the CDR3 is TGCGCCAGCAGCTTGGCTGTGACAGACCCCTTAGCCAAAAACATTCAGTACTTC.